This entry describes one TCR beta chain. Its antigen is currently unknown. People who had autoimmune disease history or systemic immunosuppression were excluded. Samples were taken at baseline and on day 1 of cycles 4 and 7. This entry comes from a study of OX40 agonist ivuxolimab in advanced cancers. Study information: Participants, 82.7% male, averaged approximately 56 years of age, ranging from roughly 20 to 85. The study, taken as a whole, reports: Compared with others, partial responders at 0.1-3.0 mg/kg displayed clonal expansion among the lowest.

Assay: immunoSEQ multiplex PCR; the TCRdb copy retains only in-frame clones and omits some. Found here are tens of thousands of clones, over 75% of them singletons; the top ten hold about 54%. The germline V and J ends were trimmed by 0 bases and 6 bases, with 18 bases remaining between them. The V gene's germline CDR1 is MNHEY and CDR2 SMNVEV (reference sequence). The CDR3 loop spans 17 amino acids. Sequences were derived from CD4+ or CD8+ T cells sorted from blood, sampled in a trial of the OX40 agonist ivuxolimab. The chain couples TRBV27 to TRBJ2-1; TRBD1 is a possible D gene (6 bases). The sequence derives from an adult with an advanced solid tumor such as melanoma, head and neck, liver or kidney cancer. DNA for the CDR3: TGTGCCAGCAGTTTATCCTTCGCCGTCAGACAGGTCAATGAGCAGTTCTTC. This translates into CASSLSFAVRQVNEQFF.